This T cell receptor (beta chain) was found in a study of cytomegalovirus exposure and HLA in healthy donors. Overall study context: Early released data comprised 80 million or so unique TCRs from HLA-typed donors. Within the Caucasian-associated ancestry cluster were more than 75% of the approximately 400 genotyped donors. Study-wide points: In an earlier analysis, in several hundred donors, most V segments appeared productive either ~87% or ~30% of the time.

To note about this clone: Its antigen is still unknown. The junction shows a germline mismatch at one end, possibly a read error.

The length of the CDR3 is 13 residues. The germline CDR1 and CDR2 sequences are SGHDN and FVKESK. Researchers ran the PCR with 60 Vbeta and 13 Jbeta primers. Libraries were prepared by immunoSEQ multiplex PCR; TCRdb keeps only in-frame clonotypes and omits some of them. The table includes around 160,000 clones, 65% to 70% detected once. What was sequenced was PBMCs. The chain is built from TRBV14 and TRBJ2-7, with D maybe TRBD2 (6 bases). The clonotype comes from a woman aged 18-29 years in good health and CMV-seropositive. CDR3 protein: CASSGTSSNEQYF. In DNA form, the CDR3 reads TGTGCCAGCAGCGGTACTAGCTCCAACGAGCAGTACTTC.